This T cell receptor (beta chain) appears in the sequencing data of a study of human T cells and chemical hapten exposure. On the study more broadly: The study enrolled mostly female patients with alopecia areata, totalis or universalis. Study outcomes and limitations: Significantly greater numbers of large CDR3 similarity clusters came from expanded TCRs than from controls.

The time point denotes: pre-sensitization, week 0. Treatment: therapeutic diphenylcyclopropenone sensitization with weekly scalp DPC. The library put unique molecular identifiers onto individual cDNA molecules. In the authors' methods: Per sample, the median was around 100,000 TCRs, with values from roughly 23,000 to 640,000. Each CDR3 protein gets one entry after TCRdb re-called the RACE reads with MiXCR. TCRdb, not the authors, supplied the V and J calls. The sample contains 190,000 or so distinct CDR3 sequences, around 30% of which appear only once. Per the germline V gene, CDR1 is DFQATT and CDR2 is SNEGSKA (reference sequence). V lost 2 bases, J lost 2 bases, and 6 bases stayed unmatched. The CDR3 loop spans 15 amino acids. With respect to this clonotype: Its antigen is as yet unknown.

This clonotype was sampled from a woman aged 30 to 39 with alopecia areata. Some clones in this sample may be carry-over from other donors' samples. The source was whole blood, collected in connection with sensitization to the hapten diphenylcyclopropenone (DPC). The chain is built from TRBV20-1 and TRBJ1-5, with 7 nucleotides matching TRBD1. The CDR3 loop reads CSARMTTGRNQPQHF. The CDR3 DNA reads TGCAGTGCTAGAATGACGACAGGGCGCAATCAGCCCCAGCATTTT.